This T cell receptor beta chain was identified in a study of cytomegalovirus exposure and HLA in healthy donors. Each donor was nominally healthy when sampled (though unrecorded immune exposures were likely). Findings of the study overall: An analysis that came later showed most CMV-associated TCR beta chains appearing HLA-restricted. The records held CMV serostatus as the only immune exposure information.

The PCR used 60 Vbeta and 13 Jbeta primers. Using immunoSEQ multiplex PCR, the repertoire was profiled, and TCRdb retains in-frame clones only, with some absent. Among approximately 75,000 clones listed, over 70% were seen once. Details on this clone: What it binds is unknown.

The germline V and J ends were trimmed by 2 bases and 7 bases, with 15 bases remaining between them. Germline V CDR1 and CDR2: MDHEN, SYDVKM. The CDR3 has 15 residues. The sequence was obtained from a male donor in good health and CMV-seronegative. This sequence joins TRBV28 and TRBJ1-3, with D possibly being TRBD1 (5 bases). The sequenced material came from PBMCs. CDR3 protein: CASSLRQGAGNTIYF. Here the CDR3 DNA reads TGTGCCAGCAGTTTACGCCAGGGAGCGGGGAACACCATATATTTT.